One sample yielded the 11 T cell receptor beta chains listed below, sequenced in a study of blood T cell repertoires in COVID-19. Profiling relied on immunoSEQ multiplex PCR, and the TCRdb table lists in-frame clones only, not all of them. The sample comprises around 300,000 clones, around 87% of which are singletons, and 2.4% rests with the top ten. Source material: PBMCs or T cells enriched from blood (not recorded which). Source of these receptors: a young woman who had recovered from COVID-19.

This clone was seen more than once but under ten times. The rearrangement uses TRBV10-1 and TRBJ2-2; TRBD2 agrees at 13 bases. Germline V gene sequence: CDR1 WNHNN, CDR2 SYGVQD (reference sequence). This CDR3 has 17 amino acids. V shed 4 bases and J 6 bases; nucleotides not matched to a gene: 8. The CDR3 spells CASSVTLAGGQAGELFF. The CDR3 region has the DNA TGCGCCAGCAGTGTTACACTAGCGGGGGGGCAAGCCGGGGAGCTGTTTTTT.

V and J are TRBV5-1 and TRBJ2-7, with 13 bases identical to TRBD2. This CDR3 region has 17 residues. Germline CDR1 and CDR2: SGHRS and YFSETQ. The junction had 7 bases not matched to a gene; V was cut back by 4 bases and J by 0 bases. The CDR3 coding sequence is TGCGCCAGCAGCACAGGGACTAGCGGGGTGAACTCCTACGAGCAGTACTTC. It yields the protein CASSTGTSGVNSYEQYF.

The V call is TRBV3-1 (or the pseudogene TRBV3-2), the J call TRBJ2-4, with D perhaps TRBD2 (6 bases). The V and J ends lost 3 bases and 3 bases respectively, with 12 bases between them. Germline-derived CDR1 and CDR2 are LGHDT and YNNKEL (reference sequence). The CDR3 totals 15 residues. In DNA form, the CDR3 reads TGTGCCAGCAGCCAGGAGGGATTCGGCAAAAACATTCAGTACTTC. Protein sequence: CASSQEGFGKNIQYF.

The chain combines TRBV3-1 (or the pseudogene TRBV3-2) with TRBJ2-7, with 11 bases aligning to TRBD2. This CDR3 comprises 13 residues. Trimming cost V 4 bases and J 5 bases; bases outside gene matches: 1. The V gene's germline CDR1 is LGHDT and CDR2 YNNKEL (reference sequence). The CDR3 protein is CASSPLAGDEQYF. For the CDR3, the DNA is TGTGCCAGCAGCCCACTAGCGGGGGACGAGCAGTACTTC.

In its sample, this clone was seen a few times. This sequence joins TRBV2 and TRBJ1-6, with a weak D call TRBD1 (6 bases). This CDR3 is built from 15 residues. Germline V CDR1 and CDR2: SNHLY, FYNNEI. Trimming took off 6 bases at V and 0 bases at J, with 9 bases between the two ends. The CDR3 nucleotides read TGTGCCAGCAGGAGGGGGGGCTCCTATAATTCACCCCTCCACTTT. Translating it yields CASRRGGSYNSPLHF.

The chain combines TRBV5-1 with TRBJ2-2; D unresolved. The germline V and J ends were trimmed by 4 bases and 2 bases, with 12 bases remaining between them. The germline V gene encodes CDR1 SGHRS and CDR2 YFSETQ. CDR3 length equals 15 residues. The CDR3 loop is CASSPASPNTGELFF. The CDR3 DNA follows: TGCGCCAGCAGCCCCGCTAGTCCTAACACCGGGGAGCTGTTTTTT.

This chain uses TRBV6-5 with TRBJ2-5; 10 positions match TRBD1. With V trimmed by 6 bases and J by 4 bases, 8 bases remained unmatched. The CDR3 is 15 residues long. CDR1 MNHEY and CDR2 SVGAGI come from the germline V gene. CDR3 loop: CASSRGTGDLETQYF. In nucleotides, the CDR3 is TGTGCCAGCAGCCGCGGGACAGGGGACCTAGAGACCCAGTACTTC.

The CDR3 sequence: CASSLPGGGRLEEKLFF. In DNA, the CDR3 is TGTGCCAGCTCACTCCCAGGGGGCGGGCGGTTAGAAGAAAAACTGTTTTTT. The chain employs TRBV18 and TRBJ1-4, with 8 bases aligning to TRBD1. The CDR3 length is 17 residues. The trim removed 4 bases at V and 8 bases at J, leaving 15 bases unmatched. From germline, CDR1 is KGHSH and CDR2 LQKENI.

The chain uses TRBV2 and TRBJ1-1; D remains ambiguous. V was trimmed by 2 bases and J by 4 bases, leaving 8 bases between them. The CDR3 extends over 13 amino acids. Germline assignment: CDR1 SNHLY and CDR2 FYNNEI. DNA for the CDR3: TGTGCCAGCAGTGAAACAGATACCACTGAAGCTTTCTTT. Encoded protein: CASSETDTTEAFF.

The V call is TRBV11-2, the J call TRBJ2-1; no clear D gene. The ends were cut back, 4 bases at V and 2 bases at J, with 6 bases in the middle. The CDR3 totals 13 residues. CDR1 is SGHAT, CDR2 FQNNGV, per germline. The chain's CDR3 is CASSSTAYNEQFF. In DNA, the CDR3 is TGTGCCAGCAGCTCCACTGCCTACAATGAGCAGTTCTTC.

The rearrangement uses TRBV18 and TRBJ1-1, with D maybe TRBD1 (5 bases). This CDR3 is 13 amino acids long. The V end lost 6 bases, the J end lost 6 bases, and 14 bases lay between the germline ends. The germline V gene encodes CDR1 KGHSH and CDR2 LQKENI. CDR3 DNA: TGTGCCAGCTCCCCCGGGACGGGAGCTGAAGCTTTCTTT. Encoded protein: CASSPGTGAEAFF.